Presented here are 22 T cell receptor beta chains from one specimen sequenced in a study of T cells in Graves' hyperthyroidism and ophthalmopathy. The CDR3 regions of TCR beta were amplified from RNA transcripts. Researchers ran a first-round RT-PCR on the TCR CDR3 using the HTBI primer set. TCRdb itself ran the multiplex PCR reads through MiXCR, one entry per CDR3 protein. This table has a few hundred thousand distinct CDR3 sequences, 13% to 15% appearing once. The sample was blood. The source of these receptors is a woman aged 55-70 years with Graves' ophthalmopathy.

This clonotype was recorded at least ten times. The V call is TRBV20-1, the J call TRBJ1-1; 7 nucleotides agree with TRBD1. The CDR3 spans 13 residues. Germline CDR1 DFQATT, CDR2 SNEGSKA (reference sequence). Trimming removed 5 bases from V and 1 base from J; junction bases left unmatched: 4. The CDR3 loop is CSAGRTGNTEAFF. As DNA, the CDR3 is TGCAGTGCTGGCAGGACAGGGAACACTGAAGCTTTCTTT.

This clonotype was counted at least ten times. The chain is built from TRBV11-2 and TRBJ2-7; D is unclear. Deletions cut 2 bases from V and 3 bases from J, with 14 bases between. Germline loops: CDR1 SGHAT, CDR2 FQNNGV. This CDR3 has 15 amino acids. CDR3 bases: TGTGCCAGCAGCTTATCGGAGCTGGACGACTACGAGCAGTACTTC. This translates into CASSLSELDDYEQYF.

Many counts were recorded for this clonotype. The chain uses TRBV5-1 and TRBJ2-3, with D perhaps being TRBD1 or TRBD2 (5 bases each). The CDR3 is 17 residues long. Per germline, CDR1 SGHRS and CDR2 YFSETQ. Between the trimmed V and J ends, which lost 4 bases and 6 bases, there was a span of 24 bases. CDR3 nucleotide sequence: TGCGCCAGCAGCGGGGCCCGACGGGCCCTAGCCTCGGATACGCAGTATTTT. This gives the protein CASSGARRALASDTQYF.

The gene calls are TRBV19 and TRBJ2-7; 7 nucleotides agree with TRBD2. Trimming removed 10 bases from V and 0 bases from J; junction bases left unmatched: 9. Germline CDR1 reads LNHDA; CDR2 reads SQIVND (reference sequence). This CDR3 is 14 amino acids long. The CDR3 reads CATASTSYSYEQYF. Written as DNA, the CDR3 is TGTGCCACCGCCTCGACTAGCTACTCCTACGAGCAGTACTTC.

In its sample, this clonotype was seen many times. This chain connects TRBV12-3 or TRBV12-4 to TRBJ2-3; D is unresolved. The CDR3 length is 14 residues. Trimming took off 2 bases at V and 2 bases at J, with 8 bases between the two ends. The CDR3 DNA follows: TGTGCCAGCAGTTTATCCGGGCTCACAGATACGCAGTATTTT. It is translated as CASSLSGLTDTQYF.

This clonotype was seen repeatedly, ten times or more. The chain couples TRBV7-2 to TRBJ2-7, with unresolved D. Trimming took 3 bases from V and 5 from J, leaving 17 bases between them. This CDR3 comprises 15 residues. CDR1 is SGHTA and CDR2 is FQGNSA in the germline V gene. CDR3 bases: TGTGCCAGCAGCTTCGCCCTCTCTAGTTCCCACGAGCAGTACTTC. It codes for CASSFALSSSHEQYF.

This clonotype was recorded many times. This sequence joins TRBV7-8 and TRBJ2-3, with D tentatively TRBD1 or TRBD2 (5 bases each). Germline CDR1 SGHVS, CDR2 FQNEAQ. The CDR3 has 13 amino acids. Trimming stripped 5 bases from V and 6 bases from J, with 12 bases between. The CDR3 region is CASSPGSRDTQYF. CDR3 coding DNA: TGTGCCAGCAGCCCAGGGAGCCGGGATACGCAGTATTTT.

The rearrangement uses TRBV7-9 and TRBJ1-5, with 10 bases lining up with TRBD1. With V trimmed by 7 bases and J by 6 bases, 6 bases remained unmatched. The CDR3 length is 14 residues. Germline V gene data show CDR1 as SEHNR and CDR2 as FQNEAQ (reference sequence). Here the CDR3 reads CASNNGTGAQPQHF. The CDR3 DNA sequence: TGTGCCAGCAACAACGGGACAGGGGCTCAGCCCCAGCATTTT. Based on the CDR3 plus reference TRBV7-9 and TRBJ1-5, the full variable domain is DTGVSQNPRHKITKRGQNVTFRCDPISEHNRLYWYRQTLGQGPEFLTYFQNEAQLEKSRLLSDRFSAERPKGSFSTLEIQRTEQGDSAMYLCASNNGTGAQPQHFGDGTRLSIL.

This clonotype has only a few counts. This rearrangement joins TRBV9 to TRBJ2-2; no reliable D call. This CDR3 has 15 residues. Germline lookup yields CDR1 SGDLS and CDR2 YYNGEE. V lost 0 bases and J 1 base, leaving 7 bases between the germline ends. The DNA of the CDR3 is TGTGCCAGCAGCGTAGTTTCAGGGAACACCGGGGAGCTGTTTTTT. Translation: CASSVVSGNTGELFF.

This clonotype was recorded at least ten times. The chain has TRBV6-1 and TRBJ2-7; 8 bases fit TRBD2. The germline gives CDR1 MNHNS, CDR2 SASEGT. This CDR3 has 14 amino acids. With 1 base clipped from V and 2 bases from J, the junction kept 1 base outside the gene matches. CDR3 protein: CASSEGREAYEQYF. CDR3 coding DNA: TGTGCCAGCAGTGAAGGGCGGGAGGCCTACGAGCAGTACTTC.

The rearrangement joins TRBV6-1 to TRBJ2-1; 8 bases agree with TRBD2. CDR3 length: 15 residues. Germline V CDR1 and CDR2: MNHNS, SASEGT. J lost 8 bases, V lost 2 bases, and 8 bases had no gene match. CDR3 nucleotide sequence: TGTGCCAGCAGTGAATTTCGCCTAGCGGGCGATGAGCAGTTCTTC. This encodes CASSEFRLAGDEQFF.

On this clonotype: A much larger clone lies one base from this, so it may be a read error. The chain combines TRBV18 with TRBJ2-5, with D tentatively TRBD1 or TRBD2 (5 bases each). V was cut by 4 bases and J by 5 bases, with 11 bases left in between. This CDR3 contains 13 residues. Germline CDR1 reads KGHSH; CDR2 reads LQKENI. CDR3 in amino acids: CASSRDGRETQYF. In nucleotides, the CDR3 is TGTGCCAGCTCACGGGACGGGCGGGAGACCCAGTACTTC.

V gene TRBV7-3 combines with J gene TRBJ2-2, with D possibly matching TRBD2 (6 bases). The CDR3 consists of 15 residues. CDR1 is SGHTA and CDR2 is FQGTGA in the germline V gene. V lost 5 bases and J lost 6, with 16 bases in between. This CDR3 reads CASSAIIGGAGELFF. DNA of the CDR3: TGTGCCAGCAGCGCAATAATCGGAGGGGCCGGGGAGCTGTTTTTT. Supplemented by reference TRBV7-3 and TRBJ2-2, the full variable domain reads GAGVSQTPSNKVTEKGKYVELRCDPISGHTALYWYRQSLGQGPEFLIYFQGTGAADDSGLPNDRFFAVRPEGSVSTLKIQRTERGDSAVYLCASSAIIGGAGELFFGEGSRLTVL.

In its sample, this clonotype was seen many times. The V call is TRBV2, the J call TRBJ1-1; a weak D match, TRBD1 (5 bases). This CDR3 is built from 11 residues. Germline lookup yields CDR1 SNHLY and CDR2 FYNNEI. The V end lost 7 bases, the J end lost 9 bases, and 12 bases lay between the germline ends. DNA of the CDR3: TGTGCCAGCATGGAGGGACGGAAAGCTTTCTTT. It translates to CASMEGRKAFF.

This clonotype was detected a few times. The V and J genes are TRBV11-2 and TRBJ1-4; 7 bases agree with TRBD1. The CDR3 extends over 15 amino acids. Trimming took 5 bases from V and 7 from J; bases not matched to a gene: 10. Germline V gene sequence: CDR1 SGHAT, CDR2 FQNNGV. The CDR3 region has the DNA TGTGCCAGCAGCCCCCGACAGGGTCTTGGTGAAAAACTGTTTTTT. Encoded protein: CASSPRQGLGEKLFF.

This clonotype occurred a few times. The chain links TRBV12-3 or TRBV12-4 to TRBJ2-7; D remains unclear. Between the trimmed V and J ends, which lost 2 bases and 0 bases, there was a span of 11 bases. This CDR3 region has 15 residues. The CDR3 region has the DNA TGTGCCAGCAGTTTAATCATTTCAAGCTCCTACGAGCAGTACTTC. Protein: CASSLIISSSYEQYF.

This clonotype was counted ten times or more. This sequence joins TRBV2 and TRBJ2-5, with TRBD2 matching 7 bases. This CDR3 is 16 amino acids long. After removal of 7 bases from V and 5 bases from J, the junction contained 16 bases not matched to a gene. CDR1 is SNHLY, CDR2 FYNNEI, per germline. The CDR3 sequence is CASTRGGGRLRETQYF. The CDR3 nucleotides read TGTGCCAGCACCAGAGGCGGGGGACGGCTACGTGAGACCCAGTACTTC.

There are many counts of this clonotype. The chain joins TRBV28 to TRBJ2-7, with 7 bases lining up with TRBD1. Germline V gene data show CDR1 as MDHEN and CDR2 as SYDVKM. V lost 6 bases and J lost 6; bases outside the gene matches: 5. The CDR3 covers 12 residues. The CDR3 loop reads CASSTTGFEQYF. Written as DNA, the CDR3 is TGTGCCAGCAGCACGACAGGGTTCGAGCAGTACTTC. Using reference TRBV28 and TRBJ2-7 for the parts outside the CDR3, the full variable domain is DVKVTQSSRYLVKRTGEKVFLECVQDMDHENMFWYRQDPGLGLRLIYFSYDVKMKEKGDIPEGYSVSREKKERFSLILESASTNQTSMYLCASSTTGFEQYFGPGTRLTVT.

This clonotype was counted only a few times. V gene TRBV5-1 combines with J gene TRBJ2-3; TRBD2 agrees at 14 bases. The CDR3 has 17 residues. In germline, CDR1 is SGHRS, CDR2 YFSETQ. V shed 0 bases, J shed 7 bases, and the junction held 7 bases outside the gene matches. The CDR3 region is CASSLGRLAGGANTQYF. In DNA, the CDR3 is TGCGCCAGCAGCTTGGGCCGACTAGCGGGAGGGGCCAATACGCAGTATTTT.

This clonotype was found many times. Here the CDR3 reads CASSPRQGARRWYF. The CDR3 DNA is TGTGCCAGCTCACCACGACAGGGGGCGAGACGGTGGTACTTC. J is TRBJ2-5 and V is TRBV18; 10 bases map to TRBD1. V was clipped by 1 base and J by 13 bases; unmatched bases: 9. Looked up from germline, CDR1 is KGHSH and CDR2 is LQKENI. There are 14 residues in the CDR3. Together with reference TRBV18 and TRBJ2-5, the CDR3 gives the full variable domain: NAGVMQNPRHLVRRRGQEARLRCSPMKGHSHVYWYRQLPEEGLKFMVYLQKENIIDESGMPKERFSAEFPKEGPSILRIQQVVRGDSAAYFCASSPRQGARRWYFGPGTRLLVL.

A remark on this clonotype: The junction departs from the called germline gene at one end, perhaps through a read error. Here the CDR3 reads CASSLAGLSKQYF. In nucleotides, the CDR3 is TGCGCCAGCAGCTTGGCGGGGCTAAGTAAGCAGTACTTC. The gene calls are TRBV5-5 and TRBJ2-7, with a weak D call TRBD2 (6 bases). The germline CDR1 and CDR2 sequences are SGHKS and YYEKEE (reference sequence). The CDR3 has 13 residues.

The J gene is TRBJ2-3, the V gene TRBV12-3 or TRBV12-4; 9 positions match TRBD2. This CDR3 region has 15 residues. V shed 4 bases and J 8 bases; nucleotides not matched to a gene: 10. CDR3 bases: TGTGCCAGCAGTTCACGAGCGGGAGGACGGGGTACGCAGTATTTT. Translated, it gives CASSSRAGGRGTQYF.